The clone carrying this T cell receptor (beta chain) was picked up many times. Its antigen is as yet unknown. The study profiled TCR beta VDJ and CDR3 using genomic DNA as template. TCRdb ran MiXCR on the reads and lists one entry per CDR3 protein. The sample records 260,000 or so distinct CDR3 sequences, around 43% being singletons. The data are from a study of CD8+CD57+ T cells in acquired aplastic anemia. Study-level background: Quantities of DNA derived from sorted CD4+ and CD8+ cells averaged about 3.2 ug.

Findings of the study overall: A significant difference in CD8+ Simpson's diversity between patients and controls was not found. The same twenty-nine CD8+ CDR3 sequences occurred in patients and in controls.

Whoever was chosen for sequencing had shown CD8+CD57+ cell expansion by flow cytometry. Prior therapy had not been administered to any patient at the time of blood sampling. The CDR3 length is 14 residues. Germline CDR1 is DFQATT and CDR2 is SNEGSKA (reference sequence). The J segment lost 5 bases and the V segment lost 1 base, leaving 6 bases of the junction unmatched. The V and J genes are TRBV20-1 and TRBJ2-7, with 9 bases matching TRBD2. The sequence came from a human donor with aplastic anemia. The sequencing input was sorted CD4+, CD8+, or CD8+CD57+ T cells (not recorded which) from PBMCs. CDR3 nucleotide sequence: TGCAGTGCTAGAGTTACTGCGGGAGGGGACGAGCAGTACTTC. Translation: CSARVTAGGDEQYF.